The clone carrying this TCR beta chain was found once. The sample is drawn from a study of T cell repertoires in cytomegalovirus infection. This CDR3 is built from 16 residues. After removal of 2 bases from V and 6 bases from J, the junction contained 8 bases not matched to a gene. Looked up from germline, CDR1 is MDHEN and CDR2 is SYDVKM. Via MiXCR, TCRdb re-called the reads, giving one row per CDR3 protein. The table has 740,000 or so distinct CDR3 sequences, about 40% seen once. Sequencing input: PBMCs. The TCR originated in a human donor in good health (CMV status not recorded). Some clones in this sample may be carry-over from other donors' samples. The chain uses TRBV28 and TRBJ1-1; 11 bases line up with TRBD1. CDR3 bases: TGTGCCAGCAGTTTAGTGAGCGGACAGGGGGCCGCTGAAGCTTTCTTT. This translates into CASSLVSGQGAAEAFF.